These T cell receptor beta chains were read from a single sample in a study of T-cell reconstitution after alpha-beta-depleted transplantation in children. TCRdb reprocessed the PCR reads with MiXCR, giving one entry per CDR3 protein. The sample lists 400,000 to 450,000 distinct CDR3 sequences, 43% occurring once. The starting material was PBMCs, obtained before TCRalphabeta/CD19-depleted stem cell transplant. The receptors were gathered from a girl under 10 years old with aplastic anemia, due to receive a stem cell transplant. Both conserved end residues are part of each CDR3. Each record gives: J gene, V gene, clone size, CDR3 length, D gene, CDR3 DNA, CDR3 protein. The D gene is left open where the match is weak. Size tells how often a clone was seen (once, few, many) or the class of an expanded clone, and some rows leave it out.

>TRBJ2-7|TRBV4-1|.|15|.
TGCGCCAGCAGCCAGGGAATCGTTCGTAAGGACGAGCAGTACTTC
CASSQGIVRKDEQYF
>TRBJ1-3|TRBV11-2|few|14|.
TGTGCCAGCAGCCCATCCGGTCGTGGAAACACCATATATTTT
CASSPSGRGNTIYF
>TRBJ1-1|TRBV3-1|once|15|.
TGTGCCAGCTCCCCAATTGTAGGGGGGAAAACTGAAGCTTTCTTT
CASSPIVGGKTEAFF
>TRBJ1-1|TRBV27|many|15|.
TGTGCCAGCAGTTTATATTCGGGGAGAAACACTGAAGCTTTCTTT
CASSLYSGRNTEAFF
>TRBJ2-5|TRBV29-1|many|13|.
TGCAGCGTTTCAGGACAGGGAGGGCAGACCCAGTACTTC
CSVSGQGGQTQYF
>TRBJ2-5|TRBV5-1|few|13|.
TGCGCCAGCAGCCCCCCGTACCAAGAGACCCAGTACTTC
CASSPPYQETQYF
>TRBJ2-1|TRBV9|few|15|.
TGTGCCAGCAGCTTCGTGACAGGGGCGGGGGGTGAGCAGTTCTTC
CASSFVTGAGGEQFF
>TRBJ1-5|TRBV6-1|.|14|.
TGTGCCAGCACTGTACAGGGAACGGGTCAGCCCCAGCATTTT
CASTVQGTGQPQHF
>TRBJ1-5|TRBV30|.|12|.
TGTGCCTGGGACGAAGGAGATCAGCCCCAGCATTTT
CAWDEGDQPQHF
>TRBJ1-5|TRBV20-1|few|16|.
TGCAGTGCTAGGGGTAGGACGGACACTGACTTCGATCCCCAGCATTTT
CSARGRTDTDFDPQHF
>TRBJ2-7|TRBV18|.|15|TRBD1
TGTGCCAGCTCACCACCGGGGACAGGGAACTACGAGCAGTACTTC
CASSPPGTGNYEQYF
>TRBJ2-7|TRBV20-1|few|14|.
TGCAGTGCCGCACTTTCCACAGGGTCCTACGAGCAGTACTTC
CSAALSTGSYEQYF
>TRBJ2-7|TRBV28|many|13|.
TGTGCCAGCAGTCTCGGATTTTCCTACGAGCAGTACTTC
CASSLGFSYEQYF
>TRBJ1-4|TRBV6-1|.|15|.
TGTGCCAGCAGACCAAACAGGGAGCCTAATGAAAAACTGTTTTTT
CASRPNREPNEKLFF
>TRBJ2-1|TRBV6-1|.|16|TRBD2
TGTGCCAGCAGGCCTAGGGCTAGCGGGAGGTCCAATGAGCAGTTCTTC
CASRPRASGRSNEQFF
>TRBJ2-1|TRBV5-1|.|14|.
TGCGCCAGCAGCCCCTCGGGGCCGCGGAATGAGCAGTTCTTC
CASSPSGPRNEQFF
>TRBJ2-1|TRBV4-3|many|16|.
TGCGCCAGCAGCCAAGATTTCGTGAGCTCCTACAATGAGCAGTTCTTC
CASSQDFVSSYNEQFF
>TRBJ2-3|TRBV7-8|few|15|TRBD2
TGTGCCAGCAGCTTAGTAGCGGGCAGCACAGATACGCAGTATTTT
CASSLVAGSTDTQYF
>TRBJ2-5|TRBV20-1|.|15|.
TGCAGTGCTCCCCGTGGAGGGGCGGTACAAGAGACCCAGTACTTC
CSAPRGGAVQETQYF
>TRBJ2-6|TRBV2|many|13|.
TGTGCCAGCAGTGAACCCAGGGCCAACGTCCTGACTTTC
CASSEPRANVLTF
>TRBJ2-3|TRBV5-1|.|16|.
TGCGCCAGCAGCTTGGCCCTCGAAGCCGCGGGAGATACGCAGTATTTT
CASSLALEAAGDTQYF
>TRBJ2-3|TRBV20-1|few|15|.
TGCAGTGCTGGAGGGACATTATTGAGCACAGATACGCAGTATTTT
CSAGGTLLSTDTQYF
>TRBJ2-2|TRBV30|.|15|TRBD2
TGTGCCTGGATGGGGGGACTAGCGAACACCGGGGAGCTGTTTTTT
CAWMGGLANTGELFF
>TRBJ2-1|TRBV5-1|many|13|.
TGCGCCAGCAGCACCGAATCCTACAATGAGCAGTTCTTC
CASSTESYNEQFF
>TRBJ1-1|TRBV27|many|13|.
TGTGCCAGCCGCATCGGGTTGAACACTGAAGCTTTCTTT
CASRIGLNTEAFF
>TRBJ2-2|TRBV19|.|15|TRBD1
TGTGCCAGTAGTTCACGGACAGGGCGGACCGGGGAGCTGTTTTTT
CASSSRTGRTGELFF
>TRBJ2-1|TRBV20-1|.|16|TRBD2
TGCAGTGCTGTGACTAGCGGGGGGGCAGTGTTGGATGAGCAGTTCTTC
CSAVTSGGAVLDEQFF
>TRBJ2-5|TRBV6-5|.|15|.
TGTGCCAGCAGTTCCACAGGGTTGTGGGATGAGACCCAGTACTTC
CASSSTGLWDETQYF
>TRBJ2-1|TRBV21-1|.|15|.
TGTGCCAGCAGCAAACGAGGTGAACTAGACAATGAGCAGTTCTTC
CASSKRGELDNEQFF
>TRBJ2-7|TRBV7-2|.|16|TRBD2
TGTGCCAGCAGCCGAGATGGGCTAGCGGGGACCTACGAGCAGTACTTC
CASSRDGLAGTYEQYF
>TRBJ2-3|TRBV19|few|14|.
TGTGCCAGTAGTACGACGCCGGGACTCAATACGCAGTATTTT
CASSTTPGLNTQYF
>TRBJ2-1|TRBV28|.|15|TRBD2
TGTGCCAGCAGTTATGCGGGGGAGGTATACAATGAGCAGTTCTTC
CASSYAGEVYNEQFF
>TRBJ1-1|TRBV6-2/TRBV6-3|.|18|.
TGTGCCAGCAGTTACGAAACGCCCAGGGCACAAGAGGACACTGAAGCTTTCTTT
CASSYETPRAQEDTEAFF
>TRBJ1-1|TRBV28|many|14|TRBD1
TGTGCCAGTGGGACAGAGAACTTTAACACTGAAGCTTTCTTT
CASGTENFNTEAFF
>TRBJ2-5|TRBV28|once|15|.
TGTGCCAGCAGTTTACCCCGGGGGGCGGGAGAGACCCAGTACTTC
CASSLPRGAGETQYF
>TRBJ2-1|TRBV20-1|.|16|TRBD1
TGCAGTGCTGGGCGGACAGGCCGAAGCTCCTACAATGAGCAGTTCTTC
CSAGRTGRSSYNEQFF
>TRBJ2-3|TRBV10-3|.|17|TRBD2
TGTGCCATCAGTGAGTCGACGGGCGGGAGGAGCACAGATACGCAGTATTTT
CAISESTGGRSTDTQYF
>TRBJ2-7|TRBV5-1|.|14|.
TGCGCCAGCAGCCCCGTAACGGGAGAAACCCATTCGGGTTTC
CASSPVTGETHSGF
>TRBJ2-7|TRBV20-1|.|16|TRBD1
TGCAGTGCTAGAGATTTTGACAGGGGGCGCATCTACGAGCAGTACTTC
CSARDFDRGRIYEQYF
>TRBJ1-5|TRBV27|.|13|TRBD1
TGTGCCAGCACCGGGACAGTCGGTCAGCCCCAGCATTTT
CASTGTVGQPQHF
>TRBJ1-1|TRBV20-1|.|16|.
TGCAGTGCTGTTACGGGTCGTTGGGAAATGAACACTGAAGCTTTCTTT
CSAVTGRWEMNTEAFF
>TRBJ2-3|TRBV19|once|17|.
TGTGCCAGTAGTATGATCCCTGGTCCAGGGACGGGAGATACGCAGTATTTT
CASSMIPGPGTGDTQYF
>TRBJ2-6|TRBV28|.|17|.
TGTGCCAGCAGGCGTGGGGGCGGACCCTCTGGGGCCAACGTCCTGACTTTC
CASRRGGGPSGANVLTF
>TRBJ1-2|TRBV7-9|many|13|TRBD1
TGTGCCAGCAGCTCCTCAGGGGGCTGGGGCTACACCTTC
CASSSSGGWGYTF
>TRBJ2-2|TRBV4-2|.|17|TRBD1
TGTGCCAGCAGCCAACGCTCCGGGACAGGGGATACCGGGGAGCTGTTTTTT
CASSQRSGTGDTGELFF
>TRBJ1-2|TRBV20-1|.|12|TRBD1
TGCAGTGCCACACAACAGGGGAGGGGCTACACCTTC
CSATQQGRGYTF
>TRBJ1-2|TRBV9|.|13|.
TGTGCCAGCAGCGTGGCGGGGACCTATGGCTACACCTTC
CASSVAGTYGYTF
>TRBJ2-7|TRBV4-2|few|14|.
TGTGCCAGCAGCCAACCCTCCGACGGGTACGAGCAGTACTTC
CASSQPSDGYEQYF
>TRBJ2-3|TRBV15|.|17|TRBD2
TGTGCCACCAGCAGAGGCCTGCTAGCGGGGCCCACAGATACGCAGTATTTT
CATSRGLLAGPTDTQYF
>TRBJ2-2|TRBV5-6|.|19|.
TGTGCCAGCAGTTGGGACCCCCTCGAGGCTTTGGTTGGGGCCGGGGAGCTGTTTTTT
CASSWDPLEALVGAGELFF
>TRBJ1-2|TRBV29-1|.|11|TRBD1
TGCAGCGTTACCCCCGGGACAGAGGGCACCTTC
CSVTPGTEGTF
>TRBJ2-1|TRBV7-8|.|14|.
TGTGCCAGCAGCTCACTCCGGGGACTCAATGAGCAGTTCTTC
CASSSLRGLNEQFF